The 8 T cell receptor beta chains below all came from one sample that was sequenced in a study of molecular identifiers for immune sequencing clone quantification. TCRdb reanalysed the PCR reads using MiXCR and keeps one entry per CDR3 protein. The sample yields around 480,000 distinct CDR3 sequences, around 23% seen once. Input material: naive CD8+ T cells from blood, with Jurkat cell RNA spiked in. Subset of the sample: FACS-sorted CD8+CD4-CCR7+CD45RA+ naive T cells. The receptors were gathered from a human donor in good health. Some libraries in this study had Jurkat cell RNA spiked in.

The chain recombines TRBV19 with TRBJ2-2; maybe TRBD2 (5 bases). V lost 5 bases, J lost 7 bases, and 14 bases lay in between. CDR1 is LNHDA, CDR2 SQIVND, per germline (reference sequence). The CDR3 runs 14 residues. CDR3 coding DNA: TGTGCCAGTAGTCTAGCAGGATCCGGCGGGGAGCTGTTTTTT. Translation gives CASSLAGSGGELFF.

In regard to this clonotype: An end of the junction does not agree with germline; a read error may underlie this. J is TRBJ1-2 and V is TRBV19; D unclear. This CDR3 region has 12 residues. Germline CDR1 reads LNHDA; CDR2 reads SQIVND (reference sequence). CDR3 sequence: CASSVWSYGHTF. As DNA, the CDR3 is TGTGCCAGTAGTGTATGGAGCTATGGCCACACCTTC.

This chain uses TRBV29-1 with TRBJ2-7, with D maybe TRBD2 (5 bases). The V gene's germline CDR1 is SQVTM and CDR2 ANQGSEA. The V and J ends lost 4 bases and 3 bases respectively, with 10 bases between them. The CDR3 covers 12 residues. CDR3 sequence: CSVVLEGYEQYF. The CDR3, as DNA: TGCAGCGTTGTCTTAGAGGGCTACGAGCAGTACTTC.

This clonotype was observed a few times. This chain joins TRBV12-3 or TRBV12-4 and TRBJ2-6; TRBD2 might be the D (5 bases). This CDR3 is built from 11 residues. The ends were cut back, 3 bases at V and 17 bases at J, with 11 bases in the middle. CDR3 sequence: CASSFIGDMTF. The CDR3 nucleotides read TGTGCCAGCAGTTTCATCGGGGATATGACTTTC.

On this clonotype itself: The junction departs from the called germline gene at one end, perhaps through a read error. The chain combines TRBV7-3 with TRBJ2-1; TRBD2 agrees at 14 bases. CDR1 and CDR2 from the germline V gene are SGHTA and FQGTGA. The CDR3 has 18 residues. The CDR3 spells CASGLTGLAGVFYNEQFF. Written as DNA, the CDR3 is TGTGCCAGCGGCTTAACGGGACTAGCGGGAGTTTTCTACAATGAGCAGTTCTTC.

This clonotype was observed a handful of times. One junction end does not reproduce the germline sequence, and a read error may be involved. V is TRBV4-1 and J is TRBJ2-7; D gene unclear. From germline, CDR1 is MGHRA and CDR2 YSYEKL. The CDR3 length is 15 residues. The CDR3 protein is CAGSQEFAADYEQYF. CDR3 sequence (DNA): TGCGCCGGCAGCCAAGAGTTTGCCGCAGACTACGAGCAGTACTTC.

This clonotype was counted ten times or more. The V call is TRBV6-5, the J call TRBJ2-5, with TRBD2 identical over 13 bases. The length of the CDR3 is 16 residues. From germline, CDR1 is MNHEY and CDR2 SVGAGI. V dropped 3 bases and J dropped 2; count of bases not matched to a gene: 3. CDR3 in amino acids: CASSYGTSGKQETQYF. As DNA, the CDR3 is TGTGCCAGCAGTTATGGGACTAGCGGGAAGCAAGAGACCCAGTACTTC.

This chain links TRBV7-6 with TRBJ2-1; the D gene could be TRBD1 or TRBD2 (6 bases each). V dropped 5 bases and J dropped 1 base, with 15 bases sitting between them. The germline gives CDR1 SGHVS, CDR2 FNYEAQ. CDR3 length: 16 amino acids. The CDR3 DNA reads as TGTGCCAGCAGCCCGGAGGACAGCGGGTCCTACAATGAGCAGTTCTTC. Translated: CASSPEDSGSYNEQFF.